This T cell receptor beta chain was found in a study of CD4 T cells in relation to SARS-CoV-2 and coronaviruses. Study summary: ViraFEST: roughly 10-day antigen culture of PBMCs, then TCR beta CDR3 sequencing.

Before the COVID-19 pandemic, during about 2011-2019, CD4+ T cells were taken from unexposed donors. Isolation of CD4+ T cells took place after about 10 days in culture. PBMCs were plated at roughly 2 million per well in IL-2-containing medium. The assay was immunoSEQ multiplex PCR, and TCRdb's table has in-frame clones only and misses some. The sample records tens of thousands of clones, under 80% being singletons. With respect to this clone: The antigen is undetermined. A junction boundary mismatches the germline segment, possibly from a read error.

This CDR3 is 13 amino acids long. The sequencing sample was made of CD4+ T cells from PBMCs, cultured in vitro. The gene calls are TRBV12-3 or TRBV12-4 and TRBJ2-3; unclear D gene. The clonotype was recovered from a human donor in good health. The DNA for the CDR3 is TGTGCCAGCAGGTTAGGAAGCACAGATACGCAGTATTTT. Translating gives CASRLGSTDTQYF.